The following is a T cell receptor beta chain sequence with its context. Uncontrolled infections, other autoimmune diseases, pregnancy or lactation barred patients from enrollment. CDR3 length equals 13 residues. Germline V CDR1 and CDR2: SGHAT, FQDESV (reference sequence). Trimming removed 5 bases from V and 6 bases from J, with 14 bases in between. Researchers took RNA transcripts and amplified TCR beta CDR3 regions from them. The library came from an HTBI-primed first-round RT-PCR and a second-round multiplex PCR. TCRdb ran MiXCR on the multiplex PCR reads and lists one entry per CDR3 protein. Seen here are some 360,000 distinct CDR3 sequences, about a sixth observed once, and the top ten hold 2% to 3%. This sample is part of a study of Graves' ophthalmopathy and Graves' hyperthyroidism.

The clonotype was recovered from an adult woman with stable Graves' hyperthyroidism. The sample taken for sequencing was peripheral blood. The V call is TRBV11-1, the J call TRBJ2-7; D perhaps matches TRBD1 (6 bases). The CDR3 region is CASSIFSGVEQYF. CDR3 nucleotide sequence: TGTGCCAGCAGCATATTTTCAGGGGTCGAGCAGTACTTC.